This entry lists 23 T cell receptor beta chains sequenced from one sample in a study of cytotoxic CD8 clonotypes in ibrutinib-treated CLL (TCRdb year 2021). Receptor amplification or capture employed the immunoSEQ multiplex PCR assay. This immuneACCESS table, as held by TCRdb, lists in-frame sequences with V and J called but not all clones. Of the missing ones, under half trace to an unresolved V gene in checked studies; the others have no known cause. The sample includes roughly 130,000 clones, with 91% observed a single time. The ten largest account for 9.5% to 14% of the sample. Taken with the paper, the label for time point translates to: 12 months on ibrutinib. The input for sequencing was PBMCs, taken after 12 months of ibrutinib treatment. Receptor source: a human donor with chronic lymphocytic leukemia.

The CDR3 DNA is TGTGCCAGCTCCGTGGACTATGGCTACACCTTC. Protein sequence: CASSVDYGYTF. The genes are TRBV18 and TRBJ1-2, with unresolved D. V lost 6 bases and J 3 bases, leaving 5 bases between the germline ends. Germline V gene data show CDR1 as KGHSH and CDR2 as LQKENI. CDR3 size: 11 residues.

This chain uses TRBV7-2 with TRBJ2-3; perhaps D is TRBD1 or TRBD2 (5 bases each). The CDR3 covers 13 residues. Germline loops: CDR1 SGHTA, CDR2 FQGNSA. The V end was cut by 8 bases, the J end by 1 base, with 10 bases between. The CDR3 spells CASLGTGTDTQYF. Here the CDR3 DNA reads TGTGCCAGCCTAGGGACGGGCACAGATACGCAGTATTTT.

A note on this clone: The sample carries other DNA sequences with the same CDR3. This chain links TRBV28 with TRBJ1-2; TRBD1 matches at 7 bases. The CDR3 spans 13 residues. Germline CDR1 reads MDHEN; CDR2 reads SYDVKM. V lost 5 bases to trimming and J lost 3 bases; unmatched junction nucleotides: 3. CDR3 loop: CASSLGTDYGYTF. CDR3 sequence (DNA): TGTGCCAGCAGTCTCGGGACAGACTATGGCTACACCTTC.

The V call is TRBV29-1, the J call TRBJ2-7; 7 nucleotides agree with TRBD2. CDR1 is SQVTM, CDR2 ANQGSEA, per germline. The V gene end was trimmed by 5 bases and the J gene end by 2 bases; junction bases not matched to a gene: 12. The CDR3 is 15 amino acids. CDR3 residues: CSVSDIPGLPYEQYF. The CDR3 bases are TGCAGCGTTTCCGATATCCCGGGACTACCCTACGAGCAGTACTTC.

This chain links TRBV5-1 with TRBJ1-5, with D possibly being TRBD1 (6 bases). This CDR3 spans 14 amino acids. Trimming took off 2 bases at V and 5 bases at J, with 11 bases between the two ends. Germline assignment: CDR1 SGHRS and CDR2 YFSETQ. The CDR3 bases are TGCGCCAGCAGCTTCGGGTCAGGGGATCAGCCCCAGCATTTT. It yields the protein CASSFGSGDQPQHF.

The chain recombines TRBV9 with TRBJ2-1; 9 nucleotides match TRBD2. The germline V gene has CDR1 SGDLS and CDR2 YYNGEE. The CDR3 extends over 16 amino acids. J gave up 6 bases and V 4 bases, and 11 bases lay outside the gene matches. This CDR3 reads CASSTSGGRAINEQFF. For the CDR3, the DNA is TGTGCCAGCAGCACTAGCGGCGGGAGGGCCATCAATGAGCAGTTCTTC. Full variable domain (rest looked up from reference TRBV9 and TRBJ2-1): DSGVTQTPKHLITATGQRVTLRCSPRSGDLSVYWYQQSLDQGLQFLIQYYNGEERAKGNILERFSAQQFPDLHSELNLSSLELGDSALYFCASSTSGGRAINEQFFGPGTRLTVL.

The V and J genes are TRBV15 and TRBJ2-1; no clear D. There are 11 residues in the CDR3. The germline CDR1 and CDR2 sequences are LNHNV and YYDKDF (reference sequence). Trimming shortened V by 8 bases and J by 10 bases, and 12 bases separated the two germline ends. CDR3 sequence reads: CATSRDREQFF. CDR3 DNA: TGTGCCACCTCACGTGACCGCGAGCAGTTCTTC.

This clone has only one observation. The chain recombines TRBV4-2 with TRBJ2-1; D not resolved. Per the germline V gene, CDR1 is LGHNA and CDR2 is YNFKEQ. This CDR3 has 14 residues. V was trimmed by 1 base and J by 6 bases, leaving 10 bases between them. The CDR3 region is CASSQGSQLNEQFF. CDR3 bases: TGTGCCAGCAGCCAAGGGAGCCAGCTCAATGAGCAGTTCTTC.

The rearrangement uses TRBV10-3 and TRBJ2-7, with 10 bases matching TRBD2. The V gene end was trimmed by 1 base and the J gene end by 5 bases; junction bases not matched to a gene: 5. CDR3 length equals 15 residues. CDR1 and CDR2 (germline): ENHRY, SYGVKD. The CDR3, as DNA: TGTGCCATCAGTGAGTTTAAGCGGGAGGGCGACGAGCAGTACTTC. Translated: CAISEFKREGDEQYF.

The chain links TRBV11-1 to TRBJ1-3; no definite D call. V lost 1 base and J 7 bases, leaving 8 bases between the germline ends. This CDR3 is 13 amino acids long. Germline CDR1 reads SGHAT; CDR2 reads FQDESV (reference sequence). CDR3 nucleotide sequence: TGTGCCAGCAGCTTAGGGCGGAGCAACACCATATATTTT. Its protein product is CASSLGRSNTIYF.

This chain links TRBV25-1 with TRBJ2-7; D unresolved. Germline CDR1 MGHDK, CDR2 SYGVNS. The V end lost 3 bases, the J end lost 0 bases, and 6 bases lay between the germline ends. The CDR3 sequence is 13 residues long. The CDR3 protein is CASSDTGSYEQYF. CDR3 sequence (DNA): TGTGCCAGCAGTGACACGGGCTCCTACGAGCAGTACTTC.

J is TRBJ2-1 and V is TRBV6-5, with TRBD2 as a possible D gene (6 bases). Trimming shortened V by 0 bases and J by 6 bases, and 15 bases separated the two germline ends. CDR3 length: 16 residues. Germline values: CDR1 MNHEY, CDR2 SVGAGI. The CDR3 nucleotides read TGTGCCAGCAGTTACTCAATGGGACTTCACTCCAATGAGCAGTTCTTC. Translation: CASSYSMGLHSNEQFF.

The V call is TRBV27, the J call TRBJ2-5; possible D gene TRBD1, 6 bases. Per the germline V gene, CDR1 is MNHEY and CDR2 is SMNVEV (reference sequence). The CDR3 totals 15 residues. V lost 3 bases, J lost 5 bases, and 16 bases lay in between. The CDR3 is CASSFPGASRETQYF. DNA for the CDR3: TGTGCCAGCAGTTTCCCAGGGGCCTCACGGGAGACCCAGTACTTC.

J is TRBJ2-5 and V is TRBV10-3, with a possible D match to TRBD2 (5 bases). Per the germline V gene, CDR1 is ENHRY and CDR2 is SYGVKD. The CDR3 consists of 13 residues. Between the trimmed V and J ends, which lost 3 bases and 4 bases, there was a span of 9 bases. In DNA, the CDR3 is TGTGCCATCAGTGAAGGAGGAAGAGAGACCCAGTACTTC. This sequence encodes CAISEGGRETQYF.

The chain carries TRBV7-9 and TRBJ2-3; 8 bases are shared with TRBD2. CDR1 is SEHNR and CDR2 is FQNEAQ in the germline V gene (reference sequence). This CDR3 is 17 amino acids long. V was pared by 0 bases and J by 9 bases, with 14 bases of the junction left unmatched. The DNA of the CDR3 is TGTGCCAGCAGCTTAGCTGCTAGCGGGTTCCAGGGAGGGACGCAGTATTTT. Protein sequence: CASSLAASGFQGGTQYF.

The genes are TRBV5-1 and TRBJ2-1, with 10 bases that match TRBD2. CDR3 length: 16 residues. J gave up 6 bases and V 5 bases, and 11 bases lay outside the gene matches. The germline CDR1 and CDR2 sequences are SGHRS and YFSETQ. The CDR3 nucleotides are TGCGCCAGCAGACCGCCGGCAGCGGGAGGGTTCAATGAGCAGTTCTTC. Translation gives CASRPPAAGGFNEQFF.

The chain couples TRBV19 to TRBJ1-5; D uncertain. The CDR3 is made up of 13 amino acids. Germline CDR1 reads LNHDA; CDR2 reads SQIVND (reference sequence). Trimming removed 5 bases from V and 1 base from J, with 6 bases in between. The CDR3 sequence is CASSSVSNQPQHF. DNA of the CDR3: TGTGCCAGTAGTTCTGTCAGCAATCAGCCCCAGCATTTT.

This clone was recorded only once. The chain couples TRBV6-4 to TRBJ1-2; D gene unclear. In germline, CDR1 is MRHNA, CDR2 SNTAGT. This CDR3 has 14 residues. Trimming pared 0 bases from V and 8 bases from J, leaving 13 bases between. DNA for the CDR3: TGTGCCAGCAGTGACTCGTATGGGTTTTTCGGCTACACCTTC. Translation: CASSDSYGFFGYTF.

The chain joins TRBV28 to TRBJ2-1; perhaps D is TRBD1 or TRBD2 (6 bases each). Germline V gives CDR1 MDHEN, CDR2 SYDVKM. The CDR3 loop spans 13 amino acids. Deletions cut 3 bases from V and 8 bases from J, with 11 bases between. The CDR3 protein is CASSFSGGYEQFF. CDR3 coding DNA: TGTGCCAGCAGTTTTTCCGGGGGCTATGAGCAGTTCTTC.

The chain employs TRBV4-2 and TRBJ1-5; D gene ambiguous. Germline CDR1 LGHNA, CDR2 YNFKEQ. CDR3 size: 15 residues. Between the trimmed V and J ends, which lost 0 bases and 0 bases, there was a span of 6 bases. The CDR3 DNA is TGTGCCAGCAGCCAAGAGGTCGGTAGCAATCAGCCCCAGCATTTT. Protein sequence: CASSQEVGSNQPQHF.

The chain recombines TRBV16 with TRBJ2-1, with 10 bases aligning to TRBD2. This CDR3 is 17 amino acids long. V trimming: 0 bases; J trimming: 3 bases; junction bases outside the gene matches: 5. From germline, CDR1 is KGHSY and CDR2 FQNENV. The CDR3 region has the DNA TGTGCCAGCAGCCAATCGTCGACTAGCGGGTTCTACAATGAGCAGTTCTTC. It encodes CASSQSSTSGFYNEQFF.

The chain combines TRBV11-3 with TRBJ2-1; 11 nucleotides align to TRBD1. CDR3 length: 14 residues. Per the germline V gene, CDR1 is SGHNT and CDR2 is YENEEA. V shed 3 bases and J 9 bases; nucleotides not matched to a gene: 4. Here the CDR3 reads CASSFGTGGTEQFF. Written as DNA, the CDR3 is TGTGCCAGCAGCTTCGGGACAGGGGGGACTGAGCAGTTCTTC.

The rearrangement joins TRBV2 to TRBJ2-5, with D perhaps TRBD1 (6 bases). With 3 bases removed from V and 3 bases from J, the gap between germline ends came to 8 bases. Germline loops: CDR1 SNHLY, CDR2 FYNNEI. There are 13 residues in the CDR3. CDR3 sequence (DNA): TGTGCCAGCAGTGATAACAGGGAAGAGACCCAGTACTTC. Its translation is CASSDNREETQYF.